Presented here are 17 T cell receptor beta chains from one specimen sequenced in a study of glioma-infiltrating T cells after dendritic cell vaccination (dated by TCRdb to about 2016). Library method: the immunoSEQ multiplex PCR assay. In TCRdb, the immuneACCESS table is reduced to in-frame sequences with V and J assigned. These tables do not hold every clone; where another copy was compared, an unresolved V gene accounts for under half, and the others remain unexplained. The sample table contains about 58,000 clones; only one count was recorded for about 85% of them. The ten largest clones take up about 9% of the sample. What this sample's time point label stands for: after dendritic cell vaccination, including at tumor progression/relapse. The source was blood, collected after dendritic cell vaccination. These TCRs come from a human donor with glioblastoma.

In the case of this clone: The same CDR3 can be traced to other DNA sequences in this sample. The J gene is TRBJ2-2, the V gene TRBV27; possibly TRBD2 for D (6 bases). The germline V and J ends were trimmed by 5 bases and 2 bases, with 9 bases remaining between them. This CDR3 has 14 amino acids. Germline assignment: CDR1 MNHEY and CDR2 SMNVEV (reference sequence). CDR3 bases: TGTGCCAGCAGTCCGGGACTTAACACCGGGGAGCTGTTTTTT. Protein: CASSPGLNTGELFF.

This clone is a singleton in its sample. The chain combines TRBV18 with TRBJ2-5; a possible D gene is TRBD2 (7 bases). V lost 2 bases and J lost 2, with 15 bases in between. The CDR3 is made up of 16 amino acids. Germline assignment: CDR1 KGHSH and CDR2 LQKENI. DNA of the CDR3: TGTGCCAGCTCACCAGGGGGGGCCCCCTCTCAAGAGACCCAGTACTTC. It translates to CASSPGGAPSQETQYF.

This clone was seen only once. The chain employs TRBV6-1 and TRBJ2-7; TRBD1 aligns across 8 bases. Germline loops: CDR1 MNHNS, CDR2 SASEGT. The CDR3 is 14 amino acids. Trimming at V came to 8 bases and at J to 2 bases, leaving 8 bases not matched to a gene. CDR3 bases: TGTGCCAGCCTCCGGGACAGGTTAACCTACGAGCAGTACTTC. Residues: CASLRDRLTYEQYF.

In its sample, this clone was seen once. The junction differs from germline at one of its ends, possibly a read error. This chain joins TRBV7-7 and TRBJ2-3; D remains unclear. CDR1 is SSHAT and CDR2 is FNYEAQ in the germline V gene (reference sequence). CDR3 length equals 13 residues. The CDR3 spells CASSYSTLDTQYF. CDR3 nucleotides: TGTGCTAGCAGCTATTCAACTCTGGATACGCAGTATTTT.

This chain connects TRBV6-5 to TRBJ1-4; D may be TRBD1 (5 bases). CDR1 and CDR2 (germline): MNHEY, SVGAGI. The CDR3 contains 14 residues. Trimming removed 6 bases from V and 7 bases from J, with 15 bases in between. CDR3 nucleotide sequence: TGTGCCAGCAGGACCAAGGGGTTGGGTGAAAAACTGTTTTTT. Translating gives CASRTKGLGEKLFF.

V usage is TRBV11-2 and J usage is TRBJ2-4; a possible D gene is TRBD2 (5 bases). CDR1 and CDR2 from the germline V gene are SGHAT and FQNNGV. The ends were cut back, 0 bases at V and 7 bases at J, with 13 bases in the middle. The CDR3 extends over 15 amino acids. The CDR3 here is CASSLDLGAGNIQYF. The CDR3 coding sequence is TGTGCCAGCAGCTTAGATCTGGGAGCTGGCAACATTCAGTACTTC. Variable domain in full (rest from reference TRBV11-2 and TRBJ2-4): EAGVAQSPRYKIIEKRQSVAFWCNPISGHATLYWYQQILGQGPKLLIQFQNNGVVDDSQLPKDRFSAERLKGVDSTLKIQPAKLEDSAVYLCASSLDLGAGNIQYFGAGTRLSVL.

The gene calls are TRBV29-1 and TRBJ1-2; 8 bases are a match to TRBD1. Germline trimming cut 3 bases from V and 8 bases from J; bases unmatched to any gene: 8. This CDR3 has 13 amino acids. The germline gives CDR1 SQVTM, CDR2 ANQGSEA. The CDR3 spells CSVDQTGADGYTF. DNA for the CDR3: TGCAGCGTTGACCAGACAGGGGCGGACGGCTACACCTTC.

The V gene is TRBV4-3, the J gene TRBJ1-2; 7 bases map to TRBD1. The CDR3 has 15 amino acids. Germline V gene sequence: CDR1 LGHNA, CDR2 YSLEER. Germline trimming cut 0 bases from V and 4 bases from J; bases unmatched to any gene: 5. DNA for the CDR3: TGCGCCAGCAGCCAAGATCGGGACAGCCCCTATGGCTACACCTTC. This codes for CASSQDRDSPYGYTF.

This clone was observed a single time. This chain uses TRBV28 with TRBJ2-3, with D perhaps TRBD1 (8 bases). The germline V gene encodes CDR1 MDHEN and CDR2 SYDVKM. V was shortened by 6 bases and J by 1 base, with 17 bases between the two germline ends. This CDR3 has 16 amino acids. CDR3 sequence: CASSHRQGRGTDTQYF. The DNA for the CDR3 is TGTGCCAGCAGCCACAGACAGGGGAGGGGCACAGATACGCAGTATTTT.

V usage is TRBV30 and J usage is TRBJ2-3; 7 positions match TRBD2. Germline V gives CDR1 GTSNPN, CDR2 SVGIG (reference sequence). The CDR3 is made up of 14 amino acids. V was pared by 7 bases and J by 4 bases, with 11 bases of the junction left unmatched. The CDR3 reads CASEVGGGPDTQYF. CDR3 coding DNA: TGTGCCTCGGAAGTTGGCGGGGGTCCAGATACGCAGTATTTT.

The chain couples TRBV7-2 to TRBJ1-2, with D tentatively TRBD1 (5 bases). The CDR3 totals 15 residues. The germline V and J ends were trimmed by 1 base and 4 bases, with 13 bases remaining between them. Germline CDR1 reads SGHTA; CDR2 reads FQGNSA. The CDR3 region has the DNA TGTGCCAGCAGCTTAGGGGGGGGGTCTTTCTATGGCTACACCTTC. Residues: CASSLGGGSFYGYTF.

This CDR3 is CASSQDLVGHTYNEQFF. The CDR3 DNA is TGTGCCAGCAGCCAAGATTTGGTGGGACATACCTACAATGAGCAGTTCTTC. The chain has TRBV14 and TRBJ2-1; tentatively, D is TRBD1 (6 bases). Germline CDR1 reads SGHDN; CDR2 reads FVKESK. Trimming pared 0 bases from V and 2 bases from J, leaving 14 bases between. There are 17 residues in the CDR3. The entire variable domain, with the rest obtained from reference TRBV14 and TRBJ2-1, is as follows: EAGVTQFPSHSVIEKGQTVTLRCDPISGHDNLYWYRRVMGKEIKFLLHFVKESKQDESGMPNNRFLAERTGGTYSTLKVQPAELEDSGVYFCASSQDLVGHTYNEQFFGPGTRLTVL.

The gene calls are TRBV14 and TRBJ1-3; 8 nucleotides line up with TRBD1. The CDR3 has 16 amino acids. V lost 6 bases, J lost 1 base, and 8 bases stayed unmatched. The germline gives CDR1 SGHDN, CDR2 FVKESK. The CDR3 loop is CASRQTRGQSGNTIYF. The CDR3 DNA reads as TGTGCCAGCAGACAAACCAGGGGGCAATCTGGAAACACCATATATTTT.

The rearrangement links TRBV5-4 to TRBJ2-2, with unresolved D. There are 16 residues in the CDR3. Germline CDR1 is SGHNT and CDR2 is YYREEE (reference sequence). With 0 bases removed from V and 2 bases from J, the gap between germline ends came to 11 bases. CDR3 residues: CASSLGWQINTGELFF. CDR3 nucleotide sequence: TGTGCCAGCAGCTTGGGTTGGCAGATAAACACCGGGGAGCTGTTTTTT.

The J gene is TRBJ2-1, the V gene TRBV18; perhaps TRBD1 as D (5 bases). Trimming stripped 3 bases from V and 9 bases from J, with 12 bases between. Germline V gene sequence: CDR1 KGHSH, CDR2 LQKENI. The CDR3 totals 13 residues. The CDR3 DNA sequence: TGTGCCAGCTCACCTGGACACGGCGCTGAGCAGTTCTTC. Its protein is CASSPGHGAEQFF.

About this clone itself: The junction differs from germline at one of its ends, possibly a read error. The V call is TRBV2, the J call TRBJ2-4, with 7 positions matching TRBD1. CDR1 is SNHLY, CDR2 FYNNEI, per germline. The length of the CDR3 is 16 residues. The CDR3 DNA is TGTGCCAGCAGCGAAGACAGGGAGCTAGCCAAAAACATTCAGTACTTC. Its protein product is CASSEDRELAKNIQYF.

The chain has TRBV9 and TRBJ2-1; 7 bases line up with TRBD2. The CDR3 has 13 amino acids. Germline CDR1 is SGDLS and CDR2 is YYNGEE. The junction had 4 bases not matched to a gene; V was cut back by 2 bases and J by 8 bases. CDR3 residues: CASSVGGGDEQFF. In DNA, the CDR3 is TGTGCCAGCAGCGTGGGGGGGGGTGATGAGCAGTTCTTC.